The rows below give T cell receptor beta chains drawn from one sample of a study of CD8+CD57+ T cells in acquired aplastic anemia. TCRdb re-derived calls from the reads in MiXCR, one entry per CDR3 protein. The sample contains 270,000 or so distinct CDR3 sequences, approximately 86% of which appear only once. Sequences were obtained from sorted CD4+, CD8+, or CD8+CD57+ T cells (not recorded which) from PBMCs. The origin of the receptors is a human donor with aplastic anemia. Both conserved end residues are part of each CDR3. The D gene is left open where the match is weak. Only some rows state a clone size, as once, few, many or a class for expanded clones.

V	J	size	D	DNA	CDR3
TRBV7-9	TRBJ2-3	.	.	TGTGCCAGCAGCCCACCACACGGGCGCGACGCCGGGCAGTATTTT	CASSPPHGRDAGQYF
TRBV7-8	TRBJ2-1	.	TRBD1	TGTGCCAGCAGCGTAGCAGGGGGCTCCTACTATGAGCAGTTCTTC	CASSVAGGSYYEQFF
TRBV7-6	TRBJ2-1	.	.	TGTGCCAGCACCCGAGGGAAGGGACCCCCTGGGGCCAACTTCTTC	CASTRGKGPPGANFF
TRBV9	TRBJ2-3	.	.	TGTGCCAGCAGCGTAGGGGGACGGCCCGATGCGAAGCATTTT	CASSVGGRPDAKHF
TRBV7-9	TRBJ2-3	.	.	TGTGCCAGCGGGGATCGGAGCACCGATGGGCAGTATTTT	CASGDRSTDGQYF
TRBV7-8	TRBJ2-3	once	.	TGTGCCAGCAGCGTCGGCGTCTCGAAAGATCAGCCCCAGTATTTT	CASSVGVSKDQPQYF
TRBV7-8	TRBJ2-3	.	.	TGTGCCAGCAGCTTTCCGGCAGACCCCGCAACGCAGTATTTT	CASSFPADPATQYF
TRBV7-2	TRBJ2-3	few	TRBD1	TGTGCCAGCAGCTTGACAGGGGGCGGAGATACGCAGTATTTT	CASSLTGGGDTQYF
TRBV7-8	TRBJ2-6	.	.	TGTGCCAGCAGCTTAGCGTATAGCTCTTTGTTTAACGTCCTGACTTTC	CASSLAYSSLFNVLTF
TRBV7-9	TRBJ2-2	.	.	TGTGCCAGCAGCTTAGTAGCCACCCAGCTCTTCTTT	CASSLVATQLFF
TRBV7-6	TRBJ2-7	.	.	TGTGCCAGCAGCTTCCGGGGCACCCCCTTCTACGAGCAGTACTTC	CASSFRGTPFYEQYF
TRBV19	TRBJ1-6	.	.	TGTGCCAGTAGTATTGGCCCCGGGTCACCCCTCCACTTT	CASSIGPGSPLHF
TRBV7-9	TRBJ2-3	.	.	TGTGCCAGCAGCTTAGCGGGAGGCTCCGATGCCAACGTCTTT	CASSLAGGSDANVF
TRBV7-2	TRBJ2-3	.	TRBD2	TGTGCCAGCAGCTTGACGGGAGGCCCCGACTATCAGTACTTT	CASSLTGGPDYQYF
TRBV7-7	TRBJ1-1	few	.	TGTTCCCCTATGTTAGGGAGGGACGCTGAAGCTTTCTTT	CSPMLGRDAEAFF
TRBV19	TRBJ1-2	.	TRBD1	TGTGCCAGTAGCCGCGGCCGGACAGGGTCAGCAGGTGGCTACACCTTC	CASSRGRTGSAGGYTF
TRBV7-3	TRBJ1-1	.	.	TGTGCCAGCATAAAGGGTGCGACTTGGACTGAAGCTCACTTT	CASIKGATWTEAHF
TRBV19	TRBJ1-2	.	.	TGTGCCAGTAGTATGGGCGGTGGACACTACACCTTC	CASSMGGGHYTF
TRBV7-9	TRBJ1-1	once	.	TGTGCCAGCAGCTTAGAGGGGACCTACAACACTAAAGCTTTCTTT	CASSLEGTYNTKAFF
TRBV7-8	TRBJ2-7	.	.	TGTGCCAGCAGCTTAGGGGGCGTCTCCTACGAGCAGTACTTC	CASSLGGVSYEQYF
TRBV9	TRBJ2-5	once	TRBD1	TGTGCCAGCAGCATAGGGGGACAGAGAACAAATACGCACTTC	CASSIGGQRTNTHF
TRBV7-9	TRBJ2-3	.	.	TGTGCCAGCAGGTTCGGGCCCGGAGAGCTGCAGTATTTT	CASRFGPGELQYF
TRBV19	TRBJ2-3	.	TRBD2	TGTGCCAGTAGACTAACTAGCGGAGGGGCGCATACGTATTTT	CASRLTSGGAHTYF
TRBV11-1	TRBJ2-5	.	.	TGTGCCACCAGAAGACGCAGCAAGGAAGAGACCCAGTACTTC	CATRRRSKEETQYF
TRBV7-3	TRBJ1-1	.	.	TGTGCCAGCAGCTTAGATCTGACAGGAAACTATGGAGCTTTCTTT	CASSLDLTGNYGAFF
TRBV7-9	TRBJ1-2	.	.	TGTGCCAGCAGCTTTGAGAGGGGCGGGCGCAGCGATGGCTACACCTTC	CASSFERGGRSDGYTF
TRBV19	TRBJ1-1	few	.	TGTGCCAGTAGTCCCGTAGGGTGGACTGAAGCTTTCTTT	CASSPVGWTEAFF
TRBV9	TRBJ2-3	.	.	TGTGCCAGCAGCGAAGACTTTACGGATACGCAGTATTTT	CASSEDFTDTQYF
TRBV7-8	TRBJ2-5	.	.	TGTGCCAGCAGCATAGGGGGAAGCCCCGAGACCCAGTACTTC	CASSIGGSPETQYF
TRBV15	TRBJ1-2	once	.	TGTGCCACCAGCAGGGGCGCCGACTATGGCTACACCTTC	CATSRGADYGYTF
TRBV7-3	TRBJ2-5	.	.	TGTGCCAGCAGCAGAGGCACCAACGCCGAGGCCCACTACTTC	CASSRGTNAEAHYF
TRBV25-1	TRBJ2-3	.	TRBD2	TGTGCCAGCAGCCCTACTAGCGGAACAGATACGCAGTATTTT	CASSPTSGTDTQYF
TRBV7-9	TRBJ2-3	.	.	TGTGCCAGCAGCTTAGCGGGTAGCTACGGGGCCAACGCGCAGTATTTT	CASSLAGSYGANAQYF